The 26 T cell receptor beta chains listed next were all sequenced from one sample in a study of metastatic and nonmetastatic thyroid tumors. TCRdb re-called clones from the PCR reads using MiXCR. The sample holds fewer than 35,000 clones, roughly 29% seen once. Not a single patient had been given any form of treatment at any point before undergoing thyroid surgery. Material: blood. These receptors came from a female donor with papillary thyroid cancer or a benign thyroid nodule (not recorded which). Some clones in this sample may be carry-over from other donors' samples.

This clone was found a few times. This sample also contains other DNA sequences that code for the same CDR3. The rearrangement joins TRBV27 to TRBJ2-7; TRBD2 matches 7 bases. The length of the CDR3 is 13 residues. With V trimmed by 8 bases and J by 3 bases, 7 bases remained unmatched. Germline lookup yields CDR1 MNHEY and CDR2 SMNVEV (reference sequence). The CDR3 loop is CASYGGGDYEQYF. The CDR3, as DNA: TGTGCCAGCTATGGTGGGGGGGACTACGAGCAGTACTTC.

V and J are TRBV30 and TRBJ2-6, with D perhaps matching TRBD1 (6 bases). Germline V gives CDR1 GTSNPN, CDR2 SVGIG (reference sequence). This CDR3 has 15 residues. V was trimmed by 2 bases and J by 4 bases, leaving 12 bases between them. The CDR3, as DNA: TGTGCCTGGAGTAAGAGGGGGACAGGGGCCAACGTCCTGACTTTC. This translates into CAWSKRGTGANVLTF.

Sample share makes this clone medium-sized (0.01 to 0.1%). V usage is TRBV27 and J usage is TRBJ1-2; D gene unclear. Germline-derived CDR1 and CDR2 are MNHEY and SMNVEV (reference sequence). The CDR3 length is 16 residues. V gave up 3 bases and J gave up 2 bases, with 16 bases separating them. CDR3 coding DNA: TGTGCCAGCAGTTTGGGGTCTGGGCAGGTAAACTATGGCTACACCTTC. Encoded protein: CASSLGSGQVNYGYTF.

There are many counts of this clone. Since a much larger clone is just one base distant, this may be a read error. The rearrangement joins TRBV7-2 to TRBJ1-2; tentative D call: TRBD1 (5 bases). Deletions cut 3 bases from V and 13 bases from J, with 18 bases between. The germline CDR1 and CDR2 sequences are SGHTA and FQGNSA. The CDR3 is 13 amino acids. CDR3 in amino acids: CASSFHRFGSCTF. CDR3 nucleotides: TGTGCCAGCAGCTTCCACAGGTTCGGGAGCTGCACCTTC.

V and J are TRBV7-3 and TRBJ2-7, with TRBD1 identical over 8 bases. The CDR3 is made up of 14 amino acids. Germline CDR1 SGHTA, CDR2 FQGTGA. With 5 bases clipped from V and 0 bases from J, the junction kept 3 bases outside the gene matches. The CDR3 loop reads CASSPTGDSYEQYF. In DNA, the CDR3 is TGTGCCAGCAGCCCGACAGGGGACTCCTACGAGCAGTACTTC.

This chain links TRBV7-9 with TRBJ2-7; D may be TRBD1 or TRBD2 (5 bases each). The V end was cut by 0 bases, the J end by 5 bases, with 8 bases between. Germline CDR1 and CDR2: SEHNR and FQNEAQ (reference sequence). CDR3 length: 13 residues. In DNA form, the CDR3 reads TGTGCCAGCAGCTTAGCGGGGGACCACGAGCAGTACTTC. Translated, it gives CASSLAGDHEQYF.

This rearrangement joins TRBV19 to TRBJ2-7; D is unclear. V was clipped by 3 bases and J by 2 bases, with 14 bases between them. The CDR3 consists of 15 residues. In germline, CDR1 is LNHDA, CDR2 SQIVND (reference sequence). CDR3 in amino acids: CASSIQADGAYEQYF. CDR3 nucleotide sequence: TGTGCCAGTAGTATCCAGGCAGATGGGGCCTACGAGCAGTACTTC.

This clone has ten or more counts. A clone one base away is much larger, so this may be a read error. V and J are TRBV28 and TRBJ1-1, with a weak D call TRBD1 (5 bases). Germline CDR1 and CDR2: MDHEN and SYDVKM. The germline V and J ends were trimmed by 7 bases and 6 bases, with 18 bases remaining between them. This CDR3 is 14 amino acids long. CDR3 protein: CASKFGGTDSEAFF. The CDR3 region has the DNA TGTGCCAGCAAGTTCGGGGGGACCGACTCTGAAGCTTTCTTT.

The rearrangement uses TRBV11-2 and TRBJ2-1; 11 bases fit TRBD2. The germline gives CDR1 SGHAT, CDR2 FQNNGV. V shed 3 bases and J 5 bases; nucleotides not matched to a gene: 3. The CDR3 contains 15 residues. CDR3 bases: TGTGCCAGCAGCTTGGGACTAGCGGAAAACAATGAGCAGTTCTTC. Encoded protein: CASSLGLAENNEQFF. Drawing the rest from reference TRBV11-2 and TRBJ2-1, the complete variable domain is EAGVAQSPRYKIIEKRQSVAFWCNPISGHATLYWYQQILGQGPKLLIQFQNNGVVDDSQLPKDRFSAERLKGVDSTLKIQPAKLEDSAVYLCASSLGLAENNEQFFGPGTRLTVL.

The chain has TRBV5-1 and TRBJ2-1; 11 positions match TRBD2. The CDR3 contains 17 residues. With V trimmed by 4 bases and J by 2 bases, 8 bases remained unmatched. CDR1 and CDR2 from the germline V gene are SGHRS and YFSETQ. Written as DNA, the CDR3 is TGCGCCAGCAGCGGAACCGGGACTAGCGGAACCTACAATGAGCAGTTCTTC. Its protein product is CASSGTGTSGTYNEQFF. Complete variable domain (other parts from reference TRBV5-1 and TRBJ2-1): KAGVTQTPRYLIKTRGQQVTLSCSPISGHRSVSWYQQTPGQGLQFLFEYFSETQRNKGNFPGRFSGRQFSNSRSEMNVSTLELGDSALYLCASSGTGTSGTYNEQFFGPGTRLTVL.

There are many counts of this clone. V and J are TRBV7-9 and TRBJ1-3; D unresolved. The V end was cut by 2 bases, the J end by 2 bases, with 7 bases between. Germline-derived CDR1 and CDR2 are SEHNR and FQNEAQ (reference sequence). The CDR3 spans 14 residues. The DNA for the CDR3 is TGTGCCAGCAGCTTACACATTGCTGGAAACACCATATATTTT. Translation: CASSLHIAGNTIYF. Full variable domain (outside the CDR3, taken from reference TRBV7-9 and TRBJ1-3): DTGVSQNPRHKITKRGQNVTFRCDPISEHNRLYWYRQTLGQGPEFLTYFQNEAQLEKSRLLSDRFSAERPKGSFSTLEIQRTEQGDSAMYLCASSLHIAGNTIYFGEGSWLTVV.

This rearrangement joins TRBV20-1 to TRBJ2-1, with TRBD2 matching over 10 bases. This CDR3 spans 16 amino acids. V dropped 6 bases and J dropped 1; count of bases not matched to a gene: 9. Germline values: CDR1 DFQATT, CDR2 SNEGSKA (reference sequence). The CDR3 loop reads CSARTSGQISYNEQFF. For the CDR3, the DNA is TGCAGTGCCAGGACTAGCGGCCAAATTTCCTACAATGAGCAGTTCTTC.

This clone was counted ten times or more. V and J are TRBV7-2 and TRBJ2-3; 7 bases line up with TRBD1. Trimming at V came to 6 bases and at J to 0 bases, leaving 3 bases not matched to a gene. Germline V CDR1 and CDR2: SGHTA, FQGNSA. CDR3 size: 14 residues. The CDR3 sequence: CASRTGVSTDTQYF. Here the CDR3 DNA reads TGTGCCAGCAGAACAGGGGTTAGCACAGATACGCAGTATTTT. Filled out from reference TRBV7-2 and TRBJ2-3, the complete variable domain reads GAGVSQSPSNKVTEKGKDVELRCDPISGHTALYWYRQSLGQGLEFLIYFQGNSAPDKSGLPSDRFSAERTGGSVSTLTIQRTQQEDSAVYLCASRTGVSTDTQYFGPGTRLTVL.

Ten or more counts support this clone. The rearrangement joins TRBV4-1 to TRBJ2-7; D uncertain. Per the germline V gene, CDR1 is MGHRA and CDR2 is YSYEKL. Trimming took off 1 base at V and 0 bases at J, with 10 bases between the two ends. The CDR3 consists of 15 residues. Written as DNA, the CDR3 is TGCGCCAGCAGCCAAGCTTACAGCAACTCCTACGAGCAGTACTTC. Amino acids: CASSQAYSNSYEQYF.

The V gene is TRBV12-3 or TRBV12-4, the J gene TRBJ1-2, with TRBD1 identical over 9 bases. The CDR3 loop spans 16 amino acids. The V and J ends lost 3 bases and 8 bases, in that order; junction bases with no gene match: 13. This CDR3 reads CASSLTGQGSYRGYTF. The CDR3 bases are TGTGCCAGCAGTTTGACTGGACAGGGGAGTTATCGGGGCTACACCTTC.

This clone was observed at least ten times. The V gene is TRBV7-2, the J gene TRBJ2-5; TRBD1 agrees at 12 bases. After removal of 3 bases from V and 5 bases from J, the junction contained 4 bases not matched to a gene. The germline V gene has CDR1 SGHTA and CDR2 FQGNSA. The CDR3 sequence is 15 residues long. The CDR3 region is CASSLGQGAWETQYF. DNA for the CDR3: TGTGCCAGCAGCTTGGGACAGGGGGCTTGGGAGACCCAGTACTTC.

The chain combines TRBV7-8 with TRBJ1-5, with D perhaps TRBD1 (5 bases). Germline V gene sequence: CDR1 SGHVS, CDR2 FQNEAQ. The CDR3 runs to 17 residues. V was cut by 7 bases and J by 0 bases, with 19 bases left in between. CDR3: CASNSEGCLYSNQPQHF. CDR3 nucleotide sequence: TGTGCCAGCAACTCGGAGGGGTGCCTATATAGCAATCAGCCCCAGCATTTT.

The chain couples TRBV5-1 to TRBJ1-1; tentatively, D is TRBD1 (6 bases). This CDR3 is built from 14 residues. Trimming shortened V by 4 bases and J by 4 bases, and 14 bases separated the two germline ends. Germline V lookup: CDR1 SGHRS, CDR2 YFSETQ. In nucleotides, the CDR3 is TGCGCCAGCAGCATCGAGACAGGAGTCACTGAAGCTTTCTTT. Its protein product is CASSIETGVTEAFF.

This clone was seen at least ten times. The chain recombines TRBV11-3 with TRBJ1-1; weak D call: TRBD1 (5 bases). The germline CDR1 and CDR2 sequences are SGHNT and YENEEA. The CDR3 has 15 residues. V shed 2 bases and J shed 8 bases, with 18 bases lying between them. The CDR3 nucleotides read TGTGCCAGCAGCTTATTAGTAGGGACCGATAGGGAAGCTTTCTTT. Protein: CASSLLVGTDREAFF. The full variable domain, in which reference TRBV11-3 and TRBJ1-1 provide the parts outside the CDR3, is EAGVVQSPRYKIIEKKQPVAFWCNPISGHNTLYWYLQNLGQGPELLIRYENEEAVDDSQLPKDRFSAERLKGVDSTLKIQPAELGDSAVYLCASSLLVGTDREAFFGQGTRLTVV.

This clone turned up a few times. The CDR3 bases are TGTGCCAGCAGTGATAGGAATCGGAAGAGCTCCTACGAGCAGTACTTC. It translates to CASSDRNRKSSYEQYF. The chain employs TRBV6-1 and TRBJ2-7, with no clear D. CDR3 length: 16 amino acids. The V end lost 3 bases, the J end lost 0 bases, and 15 bases lay between the germline ends. Looked up from germline, CDR1 is MNHNS and CDR2 is SASEGT.

About this clone itself: It may be a read error: a sequence one base away is much more abundant. Likely a read error: the CDR3 ends without its conserved phenylalanine or tryptophan. Distinct nucleotide sequences in the sample also encode this CDR3. V usage is TRBV9 and J usage is TRBJ1-1; D is uncertain. The CDR3 has 14 residues. Trimming took off 5 bases at V and 3 bases at J, with 14 bases between the two ends. Looked up from germline, CDR1 is SGDLS and CDR2 is YYNGEE. The CDR3 reads CASSASLRDTEAFS. DNA for the CDR3: TGTGCCAGCAGTGCGTCCCTTCGGGACACTGAAGCTTTCTCT.

This clone was found many times. In nucleotides, the CDR3 is TGCAGTGCTAGAGATCGCAGGGGTGTAGAAAAACTGTTTTTT. It yields the protein CSARDRRGVEKLFF. The gene calls are TRBV20-1 and TRBJ1-4; tentatively, D is TRBD1 (6 bases). The V end lost 0 bases, the J end lost 8 bases, and 13 bases lay between the germline ends. There are 14 residues in the CDR3. Germline-derived CDR1 and CDR2 are DFQATT and SNEGSKA (reference sequence).

This sequence joins TRBV5-4 and TRBJ1-4; possibly TRBD1 for D (5 bases). Germline CDR1 SGHNT, CDR2 YYREEE (reference sequence). V was pared by 3 bases and J by 3 bases, with 9 bases between. The CDR3 has 14 amino acids. This CDR3 reads CASSSPGPNEKLFF. The CDR3 DNA sequence: TGTGCCAGCAGCTCGCCAGGGCCTAATGAAAAACTGTTTTTT.

This clone was picked up many times. The rearrangement links TRBV11-2 to TRBJ2-7; D might be TRBD2 (6 bases). The CDR3 covers 13 residues. The V end lost 0 bases, the J end lost 6 bases, and 9 bases lay between the germline ends. The germline CDR1 and CDR2 sequences are SGHAT and FQNNGV. The CDR3 is CASSLEFGGEQYF. The CDR3 nucleotides read TGTGCCAGCAGCTTAGAGTTCGGGGGCGAGCAGTACTTC.

The chain combines TRBV27 with TRBJ1-3; a possible D gene is TRBD1 (5 bases). The CDR3 has 14 amino acids. Germline loops: CDR1 MNHEY, CDR2 SMNVEV (reference sequence). Trimming stripped 2 bases from V and 8 bases from J, with 13 bases between. Written as DNA, the CDR3 is TGTGCCAGCAGTTTAAGGGGAGCCGGGTACACCATATATTTT. Protein sequence: CASSLRGAGYTIYF.

This clone has at least ten counts. The chain is built from TRBV11-3 and TRBJ2-3; tentatively, D is TRBD1 or TRBD2 (5 bases each). The germline CDR1 and CDR2 sequences are SGHNT and YENEEA. The CDR3 extends over 16 amino acids. Trimming removed 1 base from V and 1 base from J, with 12 bases in between. This chain's CDR3 is CASSLGNGARTDTQYF. As DNA, the CDR3 is TGTGCCAGCAGCTTAGGGAACGGGGCCCGCACAGATACGCAGTATTTT. The variable domain in full, with the rest retrieved from reference TRBV11-3 and TRBJ2-3, is EAGVVQSPRYKIIEKKQPVAFWCNPISGHNTLYWYLQNLGQGPELLIRYENEEAVDDSQLPKDRFSAERLKGVDSTLKIQPAELGDSAVYLCASSLGNGARTDTQYFGPGTRLTVL.